The 32 T cell receptor beta chains below all came from one sample that was sequenced in a study of blood T cell repertoires in COVID-19. The data were produced by immunoSEQ multiplex PCR, yet TCRdb's version contains in-frame clones alone and is incomplete. Among about 180,000 clones listed, around 90% were seen once. The source material was PBMCs or T cells enriched from blood (not recorded which). These receptors all come from a woman between 18 and 29 years old who had recovered from COVID-19.

The table lists this clone with a few counts. This chain uses TRBV19 with TRBJ2-1, with D hard to call. V dropped 5 bases and J dropped 0 bases, with 17 bases sitting between them. Germline-derived CDR1 and CDR2 are LNHDA and SQIVND (reference sequence). CDR3 length equals 17 residues. This chain's CDR3 is CASSLSPSYGSYNEQFF. CDR3 sequence (DNA): TGTGCCAGTAGTTTGTCCCCGAGTTATGGCTCCTACAATGAGCAGTTCTTC.

CDR3 residues: CASSARTSGGQETQYF. DNA for the CDR3: TGTGCCAGCAGCGCACGGACTAGCGGGGGCCAAGAGACCCAGTACTTC. The V call is TRBV5-4, the J call TRBJ2-5; 13 nucleotides agree with TRBD2. V lost 4 bases, J lost 1 base, and 4 bases stayed unmatched. CDR1 and CDR2 (germline): SGHNT, YYREEE (reference sequence). The CDR3 totals 16 residues.

The CDR3 nucleotides read TGTGCCAGCAGTACCGCAGGGGGGTGGGGTGAAAAACTGTTTTTT. Amino acids: CASSTAGGWGEKLFF. The chain links TRBV27 to TRBJ1-4; TRBD1 aligns across 7 bases. Looked up from germline, CDR1 is MNHEY and CDR2 is SMNVEV (reference sequence). The CDR3 has 15 amino acids. J was trimmed by 7 bases and V by 5 bases; bases with no gene match: 10.

The gene calls are TRBV18 and TRBJ2-2, with D maybe TRBD2 (6 bases). The length of the CDR3 is 14 residues. V was cut by 11 bases and J by 2 bases, with 15 bases left in between. Germline CDR1 and CDR2: KGHSH and LQKENI. The CDR3 protein is CASATGVNTGELFF. The CDR3 DNA reads TGTGCCTCCGCAACGGGGGTCAACACCGGGGAGCTGTTTTTT. Filled out from reference TRBV18 and TRBJ2-2, the complete variable domain reads NAGVMQNPRHLVRRRGQEARLRCSPMKGHSHVYWYRQLPEEGLKFMVYLQKENIIDESGMPKERFSAEFPKEGPSILRIQQVVRGDSAAYFCASATGVNTGELFFGEGSRLTVL.

This clone was counted once. The chain employs TRBV5-1 and TRBJ2-5; a weak D match, TRBD1 (7 bases). Germline assignment: CDR1 SGHRS and CDR2 YFSETQ. The CDR3 has 14 residues. Trimming left V 4 bases short and J 5 bases short, with 15 bases between. CDR3 sequence (DNA): TGCGCCAGCAGCCTACAGGGGAGGAGGGAGACCCAGTACTTC. The encoded protein is CASSLQGRRETQYF.

This clone appeared a single time. The J gene is TRBJ1-2, the V gene TRBV19; 7 positions match TRBD1. J lost 4 bases, V lost 7 bases, and 18 bases had no gene match. The CDR3 spans 17 residues. In germline, CDR1 is LNHDA, CDR2 SQIVND (reference sequence). CDR3 bases: TGTGCCAGTACCACTAAAGATATCCGGGACAGAACCTATGGCTACACCTTC. Protein sequence: CASTTKDIRDRTYGYTF.

The gene calls are TRBV18 and TRBJ2-4; 10 bases align to TRBD1. The germline V gene has CDR1 KGHSH and CDR2 LQKENI. The CDR3 sequence is 16 residues long. With 6 bases clipped from V and 8 bases from J, the junction kept 13 bases outside the gene matches. The CDR3, as DNA: TGTGCCAGCTCCCCCTTAGCGGGACAGGGGAGGGACATTCAGTACTTC. Translation gives CASSPLAGQGRDIQYF.

On this clone: At one boundary the junction diverges from the germline segment, which might be a read error. This sequence joins TRBV3-1 (or the pseudogene TRBV3-2) and TRBJ2-4, with D possibly being TRBD2 (5 bases). The CDR3 sequence is 16 residues long. CDR1 is LGHDT, CDR2 YNNKEL, per germline (reference sequence). CDR3 sequence: CASSPGTSGAKNIQYF. The CDR3 DNA is TGTGCCAGTAGCCCCGGCACTTCGGGGGCCAAAAACATTCAGTACTTC.

The chain recombines TRBV9 with TRBJ1-1; D remains unclear. There are 15 residues in the CDR3. Germline CDR1 is SGDLS and CDR2 is YYNGEE. V shed 4 bases and J shed 1 base, with 14 bases lying between them. The CDR3 region is CASSSPSLTNTEAFF. CDR3 sequence (DNA): TGTGCCAGCAGCTCACCTAGTCTGACGAACACTGAAGCTTTCTTT.

This clone was seen only once. V usage is TRBV9 and J usage is TRBJ1-2, with D unclear. V lost 4 bases, J lost 1 base, and 11 bases lay in between. Germline CDR1 reads SGDLS; CDR2 reads YYNGEE. This CDR3 is 14 amino acids long. This CDR3 is CASSQDNLNYGYTF. The CDR3 nucleotides are TGTGCCAGCAGCCAGGATAATCTTAACTATGGCTACACCTTC.

The V and J genes are TRBV9 and TRBJ2-7, with D possibly matching TRBD2 (6 bases). This CDR3 comprises 18 residues. Between the trimmed V and J ends, which lost 4 bases and 0 bases, there was a span of 23 bases. Germline V gene sequence: CDR1 SGDLS, CDR2 YYNGEE. The CDR3 loop is CASSSRPGRDPSSYEQYF. The DNA for the CDR3 is TGTGCCAGCAGCTCTCGACCGGGGCGGGACCCTAGCTCCTACGAGCAGTACTTC.

The V gene is TRBV27, the J gene TRBJ2-5; D call uncertain. Per germline, CDR1 MNHEY and CDR2 SMNVEV (reference sequence). This CDR3 has 11 amino acids. Deletions cut 6 bases from V and 2 bases from J, with 4 bases between. The CDR3, as DNA: TGTGCCAGCAGGCTACAAGAGACCCAGTACTTC. It is translated as CASRLQETQYF.

This chain links TRBV27 with TRBJ2-7; 14 bases line up with TRBD2. Germline V gene sequence: CDR1 MNHEY, CDR2 SMNVEV (reference sequence). Losses at the gene ends were 6 bases for V and 6 bases for J; bases not matched to a gene: 10. The length of the CDR3 is 16 residues. The DNA of the CDR3 is TGTGCCAGCAGCCCCCTGGGGACTAGCGGGAGTGGCGAGCAGTACTTC. Amino acids: CASSPLGTSGSGEQYF.

The genes are TRBV5-6 and TRBJ1-5, with D maybe TRBD1 (5 bases). The CDR3 is 14 amino acids. Trimming left V 4 bases short and J 6 bases short, with 14 bases between. Germline lookup yields CDR1 SGHDT and CDR2 YYEEEE. The CDR3 spells CASSLGTTSQPQHF. CDR3 bases: TGTGCCAGCAGCCTAGGGACTACGAGTCAGCCCCAGCATTTT.

The rearrangement links TRBV29-1 to TRBJ1-3; D remains ambiguous. Trimming removed 0 bases at V and 2 bases at J, with 8 bases between. CDR3 size: 14 residues. CDR1 is SQVTM and CDR2 is ANQGSEA in the germline V gene. The CDR3 reads CSVEDQRAGNTIYF. The CDR3 nucleotides are TGCAGCGTTGAAGATCAACGAGCTGGAAACACCATATATTTT.

This rearrangement joins TRBV30 to TRBJ1-1; unclear D gene. The germline V gene has CDR1 GTSNPN and CDR2 SVGIG (reference sequence). The V end lost 5 bases, the J end lost 0 bases, and 16 bases lay between the germline ends. The CDR3 runs to 15 residues. The CDR3 DNA is TGTGCCTGGGAGCTTTTTGGTTTCGTGAACACTGAAGCTTTCTTT. It translates to CAWELFGFVNTEAFF.

V and J are TRBV7-9 and TRBJ2-7; 8 bases are a match to TRBD1. Germline trimming cut 8 bases from V and 1 base from J; bases unmatched to any gene: 7. The CDR3 contains 14 residues. Germline V gene lookup returns CDR1 SEHNR and CDR2 FQNEAQ (reference sequence). The chain's CDR3 is CASRLTGESYEQYF. CDR3 nucleotides: TGTGCCAGCCGCCTGACAGGGGAATCCTACGAGCAGTACTTC.

The chain recombines TRBV3-1 (or the pseudogene TRBV3-2) with TRBJ1-2; D is undetermined. V gave up 0 bases and J gave up 4 bases, with 15 bases separating them. The CDR3 extends over 16 amino acids. Looked up from germline, CDR1 is LGHDT and CDR2 is YNNKEL (reference sequence). CDR3 DNA sequence: TGTGCCAGCAGCCAAGAGGTCGGGGATTGGGTCTATGGCTACACCTTC. Translated, it gives CASSQEVGDWVYGYTF.

The chain recombines TRBV18 with TRBJ2-1; perhaps TRBD2 as D (6 bases). In germline, CDR1 is KGHSH, CDR2 LQKENI. This CDR3 comprises 15 residues. Trimming took 4 bases from V and 5 from J, leaving 15 bases between them. The CDR3 DNA reads TGTGCCAGCTCACGGAGGGGTGGAAGGGACAATGAGCAGTTCTTC. Amino acid sequence: CASSRRGGRDNEQFF. Complete variable domain (other parts from reference TRBV18 and TRBJ2-1): NAGVMQNPRHLVRRRGQEARLRCSPMKGHSHVYWYRQLPEEGLKFMVYLQKENIIDESGMPKERFSAEFPKEGPSILRIQQVVRGDSAAYFCASSRRGGRDNEQFFGPGTRLTVL.

The chain employs TRBV28 and TRBJ2-5, with 11 bases matching TRBD1. CDR1 and CDR2 from the germline V gene are MDHEN and SYDVKM. The CDR3 is made up of 18 amino acids. With V trimmed by 3 bases and J by 4 bases, 13 bases remained unmatched. CDR3 loop: CASSFYGTGGWYGETQYF. In DNA form, the CDR3 reads TGTGCCAGCAGTTTTTATGGGACAGGGGGATGGTATGGAGAGACCCAGTACTTC.

The rearrangement links TRBV18 to TRBJ2-5; the D is unclear. V was cut by 3 bases and J by 8 bases, with 10 bases left in between. Germline CDR1 KGHSH, CDR2 LQKENI. CDR3 length equals 12 residues. CDR3 nucleotide sequence: TGTGCCAGCTCACCGTCGTTTCCTACCCAGTACTTC. It yields the protein CASSPSFPTQYF.

The chain employs TRBV7-2 and TRBJ1-6; TRBD1 matches at 7 bases. CDR1 is SGHTA and CDR2 is FQGNSA in the germline V gene. The CDR3 length is 13 residues. The J segment lost 8 bases and the V segment lost 7 bases, leaving 5 bases of the junction unmatched. Here the CDR3 reads CASTRQGDSPLHF. The DNA of the CDR3 is TGTGCCAGCACCAGACAGGGTGATTCACCCCTCCACTTT.

The chain carries TRBV2 and TRBJ1-4, with D possibly TRBD1 on 5 matching bases. V lost 5 bases, J lost 10 bases, and 17 bases lay in between. The CDR3 loop spans 14 amino acids. Per germline, CDR1 SNHLY and CDR2 FYNNEI. This CDR3 is CASSPTQGGGKLFF. DNA of the CDR3: TGTGCCAGCAGTCCGACTCAGGGAGGAGGAAAACTGTTTTTT.

The rearrangement links TRBV28 to TRBJ1-1; no definite D call. Trimming took off 5 bases at V and 7 bases at J, with 8 bases between the two ends. In germline, CDR1 is MDHEN, CDR2 SYDVKM. CDR3 length: 11 amino acids. This CDR3 reads CASSPGYEAFF. CDR3 bases: TGTGCCAGCAGTCCCGGGTATGAAGCTTTCTTT.

The V and J genes are TRBV11-3 and TRBJ1-1; TRBD1 agrees at 7 bases. The CDR3 covers 14 residues. V lost 5 bases to trimming and J lost 1 base; unmatched junction nucleotides: 4. Germline V gene sequence: CDR1 SGHNT, CDR2 YENEEA. CDR3: CASSNSGGNTEAFF. CDR3 DNA sequence: TGTGCCAGCAGCAATTCAGGGGGGAACACTGAAGCTTTCTTT.

The sample holds many counts of this clone. V usage is TRBV19 and J usage is TRBJ1-5; TRBD1 matches at 7 bases. Losses at the gene ends were 4 bases for V and 0 bases for J; bases not matched to a gene: 12. CDR1 is LNHDA, CDR2 SQIVND, per germline (reference sequence). This CDR3 has 18 residues. CDR3 coding DNA: TGTGCCAGTAGTACCCCCTCGGACAGGATCTATAGCAATCAGCCCCAGCATTTT. Its translation is CASSTPSDRIYSNQPQHF.

The rearrangement joins TRBV7-2 to TRBJ1-1; 11 nucleotides align to TRBD1. This CDR3 is built from 14 residues. The germline CDR1 and CDR2 sequences are SGHTA and FQGNSA. V shed 5 bases and J 4 bases; nucleotides not matched to a gene: 3. CDR3 in amino acids: CASSGQGAITEAFF. The CDR3 bases are TGTGCCAGCAGCGGACAGGGGGCGATCACTGAAGCTTTCTTT.

The chain uses TRBV11-2 and TRBJ2-7, with 9 nucleotides matching TRBD1. This CDR3 region has 15 residues. The junction had 9 bases not matched to a gene; V was cut back by 6 bases and J by 3 bases. Germline assignment: CDR1 SGHAT and CDR2 FQNNGV. The CDR3 sequence is CASRHPGTGHYEQYF. Written as DNA, the CDR3 is TGTGCCAGCAGACACCCCGGGACAGGGCACTACGAGCAGTACTTC.

The chain combines TRBV5-5 with TRBJ2-1, with a possible D match to TRBD1 (5 bases). CDR1 SGHKS and CDR2 YYEKEE come from the germline V gene (reference sequence). Deletions cut 5 bases from V and 10 bases from J, with 16 bases between. This CDR3 contains 13 residues. CDR3 loop: CASRRDQGWEQFF. The DNA of the CDR3 is TGTGCCAGCAGGCGCGACCAGGGATGGGAGCAGTTCTTC. The whole variable domain, filled in from reference TRBV5-5 and TRBJ2-1, reads DAGVTQSPTHLIKTRGQQVTLRCSPISGHKSVSWYQQVLGQGPQFIFQYYEKEERGRGNFPDRFSARQFPNYSSELNVNALLLGDSALYLCASRRDQGWEQFFGPGTRLTVL.

The chain employs TRBV7-8 and TRBJ2-5, with 15 bases identical to TRBD2. V was clipped by 5 bases and J by 5 bases; unmatched bases: 9. The CDR3 loop spans 17 amino acids. Germline-derived CDR1 and CDR2 are SGHVS and FQNEAQ. CDR3 coding DNA: TGTGCCAGCAGCGCGGGACTAGCGGGGGGATGGTGGGAGACCCAGTACTTC. It specifies CASSAGLAGGWWETQYF. Together with reference TRBV7-8 and TRBJ2-5, the CDR3 gives the full variable domain: GAGVSQSPRYKVAKRGQDVALRCDPISGHVSLFWYQQALGQGPEFLTYFQNEAQLDKSGLPSDRFFAERPEGSVSTLKIQRTQQEDSAVYLCASSAGLAGGWWETQYFGPGTRLLVL.

V gene TRBV10-2 combines with J gene TRBJ2-7, with D perhaps matching TRBD2 (7 bases). Between the trimmed V and J ends, which lost 3 bases and 0 bases, there was a span of 15 bases. The CDR3 contains 16 residues. Germline V gives CDR1 WSHSY, CDR2 SAAADI. CDR3 loop: CASSDRGRVDSYEQYF. The DNA of the CDR3 is TGCGCCAGCAGTGATAGGGGGAGGGTCGACTCCTACGAGCAGTACTTC.

The chain recombines TRBV7-9 with TRBJ1-5, with 10 bases identical to TRBD1. This CDR3 has 17 amino acids. V was pared by 5 bases and J by 7 bases, with 14 bases of the junction left unmatched. The V gene's germline CDR1 is SEHNR and CDR2 FQNEAQ (reference sequence). The CDR3 reads CASSRWGGQGVGQPQHF. The CDR3 DNA is TGTGCCAGCAGCCGTTGGGGAGGACAGGGGGTAGGGCAGCCCCAGCATTTT.